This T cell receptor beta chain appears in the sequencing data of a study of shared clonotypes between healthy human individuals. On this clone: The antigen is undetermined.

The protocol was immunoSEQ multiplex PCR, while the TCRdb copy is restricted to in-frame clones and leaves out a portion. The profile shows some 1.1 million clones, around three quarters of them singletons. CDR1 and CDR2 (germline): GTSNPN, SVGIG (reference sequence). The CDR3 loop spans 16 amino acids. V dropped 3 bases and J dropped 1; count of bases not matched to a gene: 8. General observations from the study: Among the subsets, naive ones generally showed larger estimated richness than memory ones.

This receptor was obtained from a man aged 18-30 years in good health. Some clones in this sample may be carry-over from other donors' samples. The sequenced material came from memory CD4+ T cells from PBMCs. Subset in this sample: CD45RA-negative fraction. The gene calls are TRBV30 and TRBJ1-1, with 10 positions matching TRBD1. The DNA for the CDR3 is TGTGCCTGGAGCGCGGACAGGGGGATCCGGAACACTGAAGCTTTCTTT. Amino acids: CAWSADRGIRNTEAFF.